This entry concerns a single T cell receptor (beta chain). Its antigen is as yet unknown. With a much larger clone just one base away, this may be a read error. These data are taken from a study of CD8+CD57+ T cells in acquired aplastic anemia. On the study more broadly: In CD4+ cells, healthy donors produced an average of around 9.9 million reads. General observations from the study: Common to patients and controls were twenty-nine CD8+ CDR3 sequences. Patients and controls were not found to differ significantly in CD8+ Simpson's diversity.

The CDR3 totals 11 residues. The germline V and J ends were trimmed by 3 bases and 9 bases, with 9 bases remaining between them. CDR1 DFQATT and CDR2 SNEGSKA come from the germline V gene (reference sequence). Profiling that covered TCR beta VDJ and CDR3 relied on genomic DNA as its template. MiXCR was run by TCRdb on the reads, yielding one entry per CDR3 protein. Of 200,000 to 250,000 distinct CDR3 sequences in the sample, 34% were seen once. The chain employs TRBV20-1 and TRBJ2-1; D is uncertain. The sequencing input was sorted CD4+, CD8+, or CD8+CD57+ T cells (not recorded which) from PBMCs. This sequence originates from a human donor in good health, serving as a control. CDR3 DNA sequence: TGCAGTGCTAGTAAGTGGGGTGAGCAGTTCTTC. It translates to CSASKWGEQFF.